Each of the 3 T cell receptor beta chains below was sequenced from the same sample in a study of cytomegalovirus exposure and HLA in healthy donors. Produced via immunoSEQ multiplex PCR; TCRdb's table is partial and in-frame only. There are roughly 140,000 clones in the sample; just over 85% occur only once, and approximately 8% lies in the top ten. The sample comprised PBMCs. The receptors stem from a woman aged 18-29 years in good health and CMV-seropositive.

This chain uses TRBV19 with TRBJ2-1; a weak D match, TRBD2 (5 bases). The CDR3 sequence is 13 residues long. Looked up from germline, CDR1 is LNHDA and CDR2 is SQIVND (reference sequence). The ends were cut back, 4 bases at V and 4 bases at J, with 8 bases in the middle. The CDR3 DNA reads TGTGCCAGTAGTACTAGCTCGTACAATGAGCAGTTCTTC. This translates into CASSTSSYNEQFF.

The rearrangement links TRBV6-5 to TRBJ2-5; tentative D call: TRBD1 (6 bases). The CDR3 is 15 amino acids. Germline V gives CDR1 MNHEY, CDR2 SVGAGI. The V and J ends lost 2 bases and 5 bases respectively, with 15 bases between them. The CDR3 region has the DNA TGTGCCAGCAGTTACGGGGACACCATGGGGGAGACCCAGTACTTC. Encoded protein: CASSYGDTMGETQYF.

V is TRBV2 and J is TRBJ2-1; D is uncertain. The CDR3 is made up of 12 amino acids. Trimming pared 8 bases from V and 10 bases from J, leaving 15 bases between. CDR1 and CDR2 from the germline V gene are SNHLY and FYNNEI. CDR3 sequence reads: CASQWARAEQFF. The CDR3 DNA reads as TGTGCCAGCCAATGGGCCAGAGCCGAGCAGTTCTTC.